The present T cell receptor (beta chain) was sequenced within a study of CD8+ T cells in alopecia areata. The V gene lost 3 bases and the J gene lost 3 bases, with 12 bases spanning the gap. Germline-derived CDR1 and CDR2 are SGHRS and YFSETQ. The CDR3 length is 14 residues. This clone was counted only a few times. PBMCs, the starting material, were the source of sorted CD4+ and CD8+ T cells. Reverse transcribed after extraction, RNA yielded cDNA as the sequencing template. The repertoire was sequenced with immunoSEQ multiplex PCR; TCRdb's copy has only in-frame clones and lacks some. The sample lists 150,000 or so clones; 55% were seen once.

This receptor was obtained from a human donor in good health. The V call is TRBV5-1, the J call TRBJ1-2; D is perhaps TRBD1 (6 bases). The sequenced sample was CD4+ T cells sorted from blood. The CDR3 protein is CASSSEGGDYGYTF. As DNA, the CDR3 is TGCGCCAGCAGCTCAGAAGGGGGGGACTATGGCTACACCTTC.